This TCR beta chain was identified during a study of blood T cells in healthy people across ages (dated by TCRdb to between 2014 and 2016). Regarding the complete study: In model experiments, template switching captured roughly one uniquely barcoded TCR beta cDNA molecule for every two T cells. Two additional independent replicas of 1 million unique cDNA reads from the same blood draw were analyzed for two donors (one aged 18 to 30 and one aged 80 or older). To avoid experimental bias, donors of different ages were randomly spread across the sequencing lanes. The donors were divided into four age groups: young (average approximately 15 years), middle-aged (about 40), aged (approximately 64) and long-lived (more than 75). Age-related changes in TCR beta repertoire diversity were measured in the study by deep sequencing normalized with unique cDNA molecular identifiers.

Donors were a few dozen systemically healthy Caucasian individuals from Russia aged roughly 6 to 90 years. Around 9.8 milliliters of peripheral blood were collected from each donor into EDTA-treated Vacutainer tubes. Ficoll-Paque density-gradient centrifugation was used to isolate PBMCs, with at least 6.5 million per sample. Total RNA, at least 6 micrograms per sample, was extracted from PBMCs with Trizol reagent. The percentages of naive CD45RAhigh/CD27high T cells were determined by flow cytometry on a PBMC aliquot from every donor. Library preparation employed 5' RACE. The run used an Illumina HiSeq 2500. A second PCR of roughly 7 to 11 cycles was run with a J-beta primer mix and a sample-barcoded 5' primer. A template-switch 5' adaptor carrying 12 random nucleotides introduced a unique molecular identifier onto each TCR beta cDNA molecule. At least 2.5 million CDR3-containing paired-end reads were obtained from each sample. First-strand cDNA was synthesized from all RNA with the Mint cDNA synthesis kit, primed by a TRBC-specific oligonucleotide. Following uracil-DNA glycosylase treatment, a first 18-cycle PCR with universal primers M1SS and BC2_uni_R was performed on all cDNA. In the paper's pipeline: For normalization, 1 million high-quality reads, each with a distinct molecular identifier, were randomly selected from each sample. Reads with shared molecular identifiers were discarded instead of being binned into consensus sequences. MiTCR, run with a Q25 quality threshold and the strictest error-elimination algorithm, handled CDR3 identification, clonotype clustering and error correction. A nonparametric unseen species model using Euler transformation provided a lower-bound estimate of total TCR beta diversity. Using fastp at Q25 and MiXCR, TCRdb reprocessed the public reads and kept productive beta chains. Entries that share a CDR3 protein sequence are merged under the most common genes and DNA. None of the V and J calls come from the authors' own analysis; TCRdb made them. The sample table holds around 800,000 distinct CDR3 sequences, of which around 45% were seen once. Jointly, the top ten make up approximately 20% of the sample.

This clonotype appeared a few times. Its antigen is still unknown. Within one base of it there is no much larger clone, and no base qualities were kept. The study at large found these results: Observed TCR beta diversity per million T cells fell roughly linearly with age, and a significant reduction was already apparent by age roughly 40. The long-lived group showed more naive CD4+ T cells, fewer expanded clones and increased TCR diversity than the aged group, suggesting age selection. Because donor CMV infection status was unknown, age-related changes in expanded clonotypes were potentially confounded. Estimates of total diversity based on one million sequenced T cells were regarded as lower bounds and as underestimates. Since profiling was done on bulk unsorted PBMCs, naive and antigen-experienced compartments could not be conclusively compared. There was a strong correlation between observed TCR beta diversity and the percentage of naive T cells measured by flow cytometry.

The source material was blood. The sequence was obtained from a man aged 60-69 years in good health.

The CDR3 protein is CASSEDRGLCEQFF. Read as DNA, the sequence is TGTGCCAGCAGCGAGGACAGGGGGCTCTGTGAGCAGTTCTTC. The chain is made from TRBV6-1 and TRBJ2-1; 11 middle bases align to TRBD1. The germline V gene encodes CDR1 MNHNS and CDR2 SASEGT. The CDR3 runs 14 residues from the cysteine to the phenylalanine. Just the 42-base CDR3 DNA is kept, in frame starting at base 1. Trimming takes 6 bases off V and 9 bases off J; junction bases not matched to a gene: 7.